This paragraph covers one TCR beta chain sequence. This record comes from a study of blood T cell repertoires in COVID-19. About the study: Researchers got acute and convalescent COVID-19 samples from the United States, Italy and Spain. Nucleic acid was either cDNA or gDNA, and it came from T cells, B-cell-depleted T cells, or PBMCs.

Original analysis: Using reference gene primer amplification, nucleated cell counts were estimated. Sequencing used immunoSEQ multiplex PCR; TCRdb keeps in-frame clones, though not all of them. V and J calls and clone size are copied from that table; D and trimming were computed from the DNA. The sample records about 280,000 clones, roughly 85% being singletons. Trimming took off 0 bases at V and 9 bases at J, with 23 bases between the two ends. The CDR3 consists of 18 residues. Germline lookup yields CDR1 MNHEY and CDR2 SVGEGT. The sequencing sample was made of peripheral blood. This sequence was found in a woman between 50 and 59 years old who had recovered from COVID-19. V gene TRBV6-2 or TRBV6-3 combines with J gene TRBJ2-2; weak D call: TRBD2 (5 bases). The CDR3 region has the DNA TGTGCCAGCAGTTACTCTGCACTAGTCAAGACCCCCTCGCGGGAGCTGTTTTTT. This translates into CASSYSALVKTPSRELFF.